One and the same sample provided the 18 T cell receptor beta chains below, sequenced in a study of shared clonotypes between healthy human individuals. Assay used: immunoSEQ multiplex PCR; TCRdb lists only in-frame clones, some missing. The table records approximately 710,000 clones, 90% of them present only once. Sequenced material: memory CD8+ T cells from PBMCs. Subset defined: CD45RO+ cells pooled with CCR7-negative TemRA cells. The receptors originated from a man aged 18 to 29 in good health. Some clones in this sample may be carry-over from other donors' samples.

The chain's CDR3 is CAIREGLQGNYGYTF. CDR3 in DNA: TGTGCCATCAGGGAGGGTCTCCAGGGTAACTATGGCTACACCTTC. This chain uses TRBV10-3 with TRBJ1-2, with D possibly matching TRBD1 (5 bases). Germline V gene lookup returns CDR1 ENHRY and CDR2 SYGVKD. V was pared by 6 bases and J by 1 base, with 15 bases between. The CDR3 is 15 amino acids.

CDR3 in DNA: TGTGCCAGTAGCGACGAAGGGGGAAATGACGGCGTCAGCTCCTACGAGCAGTACTTC. Amino acids: CASSDEGGNDGVSSYEQYF. The chain has TRBV19 and TRBJ2-7; D is possibly TRBD1 (6 bases). Germline values: CDR1 LNHDA, CDR2 SQIVND (reference sequence). The CDR3 loop spans 19 amino acids. Trimming pared 6 bases from V and 0 bases from J, leaving 27 bases between.

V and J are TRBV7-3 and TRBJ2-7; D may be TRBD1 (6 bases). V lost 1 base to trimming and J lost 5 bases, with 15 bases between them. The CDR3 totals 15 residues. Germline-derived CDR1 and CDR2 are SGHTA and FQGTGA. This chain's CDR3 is CASSLMGAGIDEQYF. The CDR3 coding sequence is TGTGCCAGCAGCTTAATGGGGGCAGGGATCGACGAGCAGTACTTC. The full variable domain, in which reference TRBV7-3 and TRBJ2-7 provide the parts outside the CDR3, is GAGVSQTPSNKVTEKGKYVELRCDPISGHTALYWYRQSLGQGPEFLIYFQGTGAADDSGLPNDRFFAVRPEGSVSTLKIQRTERGDSAVYLCASSLMGAGIDEQYFGPGTRLTVT.

The CDR3, as DNA: TGTGCCAGCAGCTCTAGAAGAATGAACACTGAAGCTTTCTTT. Protein sequence: CASSSRRMNTEAFF. This rearrangement joins TRBV7-9 to TRBJ1-1; unclear D gene. The germline gives CDR1 SEHNR, CDR2 FQNEAQ (reference sequence). The length of the CDR3 is 14 residues. V lost 4 bases and J 0 bases, leaving 9 bases between the germline ends.

In DNA form, the CDR3 reads TGTGCCAGCAGCGGGACTACAGACGAGACAGGGTACACCGGGGAGCTGTTTTTT. It is translated as CASSGTTDETGYTGELFF. The chain has TRBV7-9 and TRBJ2-2, with D perhaps matching TRBD1 or TRBD2 (7 bases each). The CDR3 spans 18 residues. The V gene lost 5 bases and the J gene lost 3 bases, with 22 bases spanning the gap. Germline CDR1 and CDR2: SEHNR and FQNEAQ (reference sequence).

The CDR3 sequence is CASSDVQGARQYF. CDR3 DNA: TGTGCCAGCAGTGACGTACAGGGGGCTCGGCAGTACTTC. The V gene is TRBV6-4, the J gene TRBJ2-7, with 9 bases fitting TRBD1. Per the germline V gene, CDR1 is MRHNA and CDR2 is SNTAGT. The V gene end was trimmed by 2 bases and the J gene end by 9 bases; junction bases not matched to a gene: 5. The CDR3 is 13 residues long.

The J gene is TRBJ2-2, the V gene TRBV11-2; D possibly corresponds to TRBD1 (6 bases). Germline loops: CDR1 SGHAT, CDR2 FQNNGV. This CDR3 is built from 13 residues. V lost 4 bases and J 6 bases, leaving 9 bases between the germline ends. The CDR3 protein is CASSSRGAGELFF. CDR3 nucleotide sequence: TGTGCCAGCAGCTCCAGGGGTGCCGGGGAGCTGTTTTTT.

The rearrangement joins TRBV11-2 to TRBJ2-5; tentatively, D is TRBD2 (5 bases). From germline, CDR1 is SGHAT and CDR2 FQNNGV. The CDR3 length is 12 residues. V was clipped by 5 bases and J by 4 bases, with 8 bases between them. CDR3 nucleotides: TGTGCCAGCAGCCGCCGGGGAGAGACCCAGTACTTC. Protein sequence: CASSRRGETQYF.

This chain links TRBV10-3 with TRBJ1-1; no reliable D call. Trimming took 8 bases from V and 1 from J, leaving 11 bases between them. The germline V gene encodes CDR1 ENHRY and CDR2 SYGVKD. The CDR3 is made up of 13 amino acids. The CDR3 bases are TGTGCCATCCGAGGTTTAACGAACACTGAAGCTTTCTTT. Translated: CAIRGLTNTEAFF.

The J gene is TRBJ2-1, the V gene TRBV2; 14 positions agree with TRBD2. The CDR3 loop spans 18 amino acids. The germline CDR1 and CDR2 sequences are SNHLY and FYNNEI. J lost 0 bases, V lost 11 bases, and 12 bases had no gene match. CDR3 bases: TGTGCCTCTCGAGGGACTAGCGGGAGTATCGACTCCTACAATGAGCAGTTCTTC. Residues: CASRGTSGSIDSYNEQFF.

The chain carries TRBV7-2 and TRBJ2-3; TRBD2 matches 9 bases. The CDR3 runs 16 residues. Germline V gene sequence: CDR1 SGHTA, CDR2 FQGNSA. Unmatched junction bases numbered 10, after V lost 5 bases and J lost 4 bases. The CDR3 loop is CASSPRAGGPPDTQYF. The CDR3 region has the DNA TGTGCCAGCAGCCCCCGGGCGGGAGGGCCCCCAGATACGCAGTATTTT.

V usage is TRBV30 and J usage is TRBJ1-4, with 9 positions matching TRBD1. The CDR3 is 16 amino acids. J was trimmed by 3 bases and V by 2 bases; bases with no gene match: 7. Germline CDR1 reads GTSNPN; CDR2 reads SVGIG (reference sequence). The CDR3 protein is CAWSPRTGAANEKLFF. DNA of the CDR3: TGTGCCTGGAGTCCGCGGACAGGGGCTGCTAATGAAAAACTGTTTTTT.

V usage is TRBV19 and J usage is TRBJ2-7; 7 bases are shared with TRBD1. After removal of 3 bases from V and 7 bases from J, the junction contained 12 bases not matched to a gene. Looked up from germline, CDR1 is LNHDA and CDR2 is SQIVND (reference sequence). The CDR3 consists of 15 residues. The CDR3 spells CASSIVRDSPIEQYF. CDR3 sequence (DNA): TGTGCCAGTAGTATCGTGAGGGACAGCCCAATAGAGCAGTACTTC.

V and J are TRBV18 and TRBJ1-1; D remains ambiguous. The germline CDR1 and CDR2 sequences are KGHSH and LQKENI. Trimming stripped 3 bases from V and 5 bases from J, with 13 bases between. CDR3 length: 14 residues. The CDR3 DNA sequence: TGTGCCAGCTCACCCCGATTATATGGGACTGAAGCTTTCTTT. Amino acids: CASSPRLYGTEAFF.

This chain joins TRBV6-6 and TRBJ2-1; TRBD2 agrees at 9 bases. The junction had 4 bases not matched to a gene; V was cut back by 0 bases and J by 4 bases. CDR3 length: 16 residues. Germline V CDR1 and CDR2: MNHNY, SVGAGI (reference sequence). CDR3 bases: TGTGCCAGCAGTTACTCGGAGCGGGAGGCATACAATGAGCAGTTCTTC. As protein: CASSYSEREAYNEQFF.

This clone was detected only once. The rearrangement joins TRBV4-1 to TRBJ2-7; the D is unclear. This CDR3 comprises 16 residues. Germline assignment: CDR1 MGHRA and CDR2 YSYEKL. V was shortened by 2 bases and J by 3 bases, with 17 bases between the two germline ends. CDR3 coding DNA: TGCGCCAGCAGCCAACTTACGGACGGTGAAAACTACGAGCAGTACTTC. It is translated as CASSQLTDGENYEQYF.

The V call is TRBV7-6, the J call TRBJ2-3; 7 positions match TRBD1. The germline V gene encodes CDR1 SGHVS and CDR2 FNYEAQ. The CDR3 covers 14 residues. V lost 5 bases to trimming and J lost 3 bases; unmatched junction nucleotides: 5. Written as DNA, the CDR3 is TGTGCCAGCAGCGAGGACAGGAAGACAGATACGCAGTATTTT. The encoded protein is CASSEDRKTDTQYF.

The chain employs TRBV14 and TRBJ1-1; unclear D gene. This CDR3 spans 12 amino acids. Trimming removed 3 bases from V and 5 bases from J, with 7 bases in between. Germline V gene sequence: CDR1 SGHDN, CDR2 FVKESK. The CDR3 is CASSHPGTEAFF. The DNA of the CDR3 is TGTGCCAGCAGCCATCCGGGGACTGAAGCTTTCTTT.